A selection of T cell receptor beta chains follows, all from one sample in a study of glioma-infiltrating T cells after dendritic cell vaccination. Data came from immunoSEQ multiplex PCR; TCRdb stores just in-frame clones and leaves some out. Among around 96,000 clones listed, roughly 83% were seen once. Sequenced material: blood, taken before dendritic cell vaccination. Receptor source: a human donor with glioblastoma. CDR3s include the opening cysteine and the closing phenylalanine or tryptophan. Fields, in order: V gene, D gene, J gene, clone size, CDR3 length, CDR3 protein, CDR3 DNA. The D gene is left open where the match is weak. Only some rows state a clone size, as once, few, many or a class for expanded clones.

TRBV2	TRBD1	TRBJ2-2	NA	15	CASSERTGGPGELFF	TGTGCCAGCAGTGAGAGAACAGGGGGGCCCGGGGAGCTGTTTTTT
TRBV5-1	TRBD2	TRBJ2-3	NA	16	CASSFLAGGMPDTQYF	TGCGCCAGCAGCTTTTTAGCGGGAGGAATGCCAGATACGCAGTATTTT
TRBV7-3	NA	TRBJ2-6	NA	19	CASSSPGTSLYSGANVLTF	TGTGCCAGCAGCTCACCCGGGACAAGCCTGTACTCGGGGGCCAACGTCCTGACTTTC
TRBV2	NA	TRBJ1-6	NA	14	CASRAGFPNSPLHF	TGTGCCAGCAGGGCAGGCTTTCCTAATTCACCCCTCCACTTT
TRBV5-6	TRBD2	TRBJ2-1	once	16	CASSWGTSGEYNEQFF	TGTGCCAGCAGCTGGGGCACTAGCGGGGAGTACAATGAGCAGTTCTTC
TRBV10-3	NA	TRBJ1-2	NA	13	CAIQTGLNYGYTF	TGTGCCATTCAAACAGGGCTTAACTATGGCTACACCTTC
TRBV9	TRBD1	TRBJ1-3	NA	15	CASSLATGAGNTIYF	TGTGCCAGCAGCCTCGCTACAGGGGCTGGAAACACCATATATTTT
TRBV7-3	NA	TRBJ2-2	NA	16	CASSLRPGQNTGELFF	TGTGCCAGCAGCTTAAGGCCGGGACAGAACACCGGGGAGCTGTTTTTT
TRBV7-9	TRBD2	TRBJ2-1	NA	17	CASSSGTSGRVYNEQFF	TGTGCCAGCAGCTCGGGGACTAGCGGGAGAGTATACAATGAGCAGTTCTTC
TRBV5-1	TRBD1	TRBJ1-4	NA	13	CASSLGQGGKLFF	TGCGCCAGCAGCTTGGGACAGGGAGGCAAACTGTTTTTT
TRBV14	NA	TRBJ1-1	NA	13	CASSPTYNTEAFF	TGTGCCAGCAGCCCAACTTATAACACTGAAGCTTTCTTT
TRBV27	NA	TRBJ1-2	NA	14	CASRGLGFNYGYTF	TGTGCCAGCCGCGGATTGGGTTTTAACTATGGCTACACCTTC
TRBV30	TRBD2	TRBJ2-1	once	12	CAWGLGGNEQFF	TGTGCCTGGGGCCTGGGGGGGAATGAGCAGTTCTTC
TRBV18	NA	TRBJ1-2	NA	17	CASSPPLVWSSLYGYTF	TGTGCCAGCTCACCACCCTTGGTCTGGAGTTCCCTCTATGGCTACACCTTC
TRBV10-2	NA	TRBJ1-3	NA	13	CASGHYSVNTIYF	TGCGCCAGCGGACATTACTCTGTAAACACCATATATTTT
TRBV5-4	NA	TRBJ1-1	NA	14	CASTRGSGGTEAFF	TGTGCCAGCACCCGGGGATCCGGGGGGACTGAAGCTTTCTTT
TRBV5-4	NA	TRBJ1-3	few	15	CASSPGGRSGNTIYF	TGTGCCAGCAGCCCCGGGGGACGCTCTGGAAACACCATATATTTT
TRBV5-6	TRBD1	TRBJ1-4	NA	17	CASSLRTGGLHNEKLFF	TGTGCCAGCAGCTTGAGGACAGGGGGCCTCCATAATGAAAAACTGTTTTTT
TRBV4-2	NA	TRBJ2-1	NA	17	CASSQEEVWRNQNEQFF	TGTGCCAGCAGCCAAGAGGAGGTTTGGCGGAACCAGAATGAGCAGTTCTTC
TRBV30	TRBD1	TRBJ1-5	NA	15	CAWRERDRGTQPQHF	TGTGCCTGGCGGGAAAGGGACAGGGGGACTCAGCCCCAGCATTTT
TRBV4-2	NA	TRBJ2-3	NA	13	CASSRTGTDTQYF	TGTGCCAGCAGCCGTACGGGCACAGATACGCAGTATTTT
TRBV7-2	TRBD1	TRBJ1-2	NA	18	CASSLAILLQGVNYGYTF	TGTGCCAGCAGCTTAGCTATACTACTCCAGGGGGTAAACTATGGCTACACCTTC
TRBV13	NA	TRBJ1-1	NA	13	CASRFDRNTEAFF	TGTGCCAGCAGATTCGACAGGAACACTGAAGCTTTCTTT
TRBV5-1	NA	TRBJ2-2	NA	14	CASSGGTITGELFF	TGCGCCAGCAGCGGAGGGACCATCACCGGGGAGCTGTTTTTT
TRBV4-1	TRBD2	TRBJ2-4	NA	15	CASSQPREGVGIQYF	TGCGCCAGCAGCCAGCCGCGGGAGGGGGTGGGCATTCAGTACTTC
TRBV7-2	TRBD2	TRBJ2-7	few	15	CASSPGLAKAYEQYF	TGTGCCAGCAGCCCGGGACTAGCGAAAGCCTACGAGCAGTACTTC
TRBV5-1	NA	TRBJ2-7	NA	14	CASSLEPGMDEQYF	TGCGCCAGCAGCTTGGAACCAGGGATGGACGAGCAGTACTTC
TRBV5-4	NA	TRBJ1-4	NA	14	CASSNPTGEEKLFF	TGTGCCAGCAGCAACCCCACCGGAGAGGAAAAACTGTTTTTT
TRBV7-8	TRBD1	TRBJ2-5	NA	15	CASSGQGLVQETQYF	TGTGCCAGCAGTGGACAGGGTTTAGTCCAAGAGACCCAGTACTTC
TRBV5-1	TRBD1	TRBJ2-7	NA	15	CASSWGGQGMYEQYF	TGCGCCAGCAGCTGGGGGGGACAGGGTATGTACGAGCAGTACTTC
TRBV5-1	NA	TRBJ1-4	NA	15	CASSLGGVNNEKLFF	TGCGCCAGCAGCTTGGGCGGGGTGAATAATGAAAAACTGTTTTTT
TRBV1	NA	TRBJ1-4	once	16	CTSSRGKTGRIEKLFF	TGCACCAGCAGCCGGGGCAAGACAGGGCGGATAGAAAAACTGTTTTTT
TRBV2	TRBD1	TRBJ2-1	NA	16	CASSDLTGGSSNEQFF	TGTGCCAGCAGTGATTTGACAGGGGGATCATCCAATGAGCAGTTCTTC